This TCR beta chain is drawn from a study of sequential checkpoint blockade in melanoma. Background on the study: Arm A got nivolumab then ipilimumab; arm B the reverse, 1:1. After both sequences, patients received maintenance nivolumab.

The CDR3 runs to 15 residues. CDR1 is SGHTA and CDR2 is FQGNSA in the germline V gene. The trim removed 6 bases at V and 9 bases at J, leaving 14 bases unmatched. Specified treatment: randomized to nivolumab then ipilimumab (arm A) or the reverse (arm B). DNA-damaging chemotherapy had not been given to any patient beforehand. Sorted cells were live CD3+CD8+, lacking CD19 and CD56, from PBMCs. Data came from immunoSEQ multiplex PCR; TCRdb stores just in-frame clones and leaves some out. Among 20,000 to 25,000 clones listed, roughly 86% were seen once. The sequencing here drew on CD8+ T cells sorted from blood (inferred from file names), taken from a patient given nivolumab and ipilimumab in sequence. This TCR was recovered from a human donor with melanoma. The chain is built from TRBV7-2 and TRBJ2-7; 10 positions agree with TRBD1. DNA for the CDR3: TGTGCCAGCAGATCCTTACTGACAGGGGGCGGAGGGCAGTACTTC. Translated, it gives CASRSLLTGGGGQYF. The whole variable domain, remainder taken from reference TRBV7-2 and TRBJ2-7, is GAGVSQSPSNKVTEKGKDVELRCDPISGHTALYWYRQSLGQGLEFLIYFQGNSAPDKSGLPSDRFSAERTGGSVSTLTIQRTQQEDSAVYLCASRSLLTGGGGQYFGPGTRLTVT.